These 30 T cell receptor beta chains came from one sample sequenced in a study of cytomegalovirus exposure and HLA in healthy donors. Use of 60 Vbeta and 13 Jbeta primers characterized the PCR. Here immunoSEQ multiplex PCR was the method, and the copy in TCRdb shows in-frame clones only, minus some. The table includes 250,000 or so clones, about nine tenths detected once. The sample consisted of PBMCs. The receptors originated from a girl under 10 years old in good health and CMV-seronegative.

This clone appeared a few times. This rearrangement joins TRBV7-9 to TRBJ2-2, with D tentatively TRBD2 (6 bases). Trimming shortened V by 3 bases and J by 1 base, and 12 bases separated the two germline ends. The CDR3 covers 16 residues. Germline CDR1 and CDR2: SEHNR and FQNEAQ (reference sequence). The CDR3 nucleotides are TGTGCCAGCAGCTTTCCGGGACTCGAGAACACCGGGGAGCTGTTTTTT. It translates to CASSFPGLENTGELFF. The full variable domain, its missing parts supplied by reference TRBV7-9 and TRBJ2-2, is DTGVSQNPRHKITKRGQNVTFRCDPISEHNRLYWYRQTLGQGPEFLTYFQNEAQLEKSRLLSDRFSAERPKGSFSTLEIQRTEQGDSAMYLCASSFPGLENTGELFFGEGSRLTVL.

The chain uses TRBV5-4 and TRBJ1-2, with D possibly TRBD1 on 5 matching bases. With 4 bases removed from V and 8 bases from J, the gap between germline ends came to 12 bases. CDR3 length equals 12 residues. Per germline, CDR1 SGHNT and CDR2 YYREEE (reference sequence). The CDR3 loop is CASSEEDRGYTF. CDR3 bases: TGTGCCAGCAGCGAAGAAGACAGAGGCTACACCTTC.

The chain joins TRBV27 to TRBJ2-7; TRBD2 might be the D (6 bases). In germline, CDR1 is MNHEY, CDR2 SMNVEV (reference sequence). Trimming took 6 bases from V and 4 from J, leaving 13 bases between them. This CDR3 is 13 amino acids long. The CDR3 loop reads CASSKGTAYEQYF. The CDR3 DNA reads TGTGCCAGCAGCAAAGGGACTGCGTACGAGCAGTACTTC.

In DNA form, the CDR3 reads TGTGCCAGCAGTTTACAGGGCAGTGAAAAACTGTTTTTT. Translated, it gives CASSLQGSEKLFF. V gene TRBV27 combines with J gene TRBJ1-4; TRBD1 is a possible D gene (5 bases). Germline CDR1 is MNHEY and CDR2 is SMNVEV (reference sequence). The CDR3 contains 13 residues. With 2 bases removed from V and 7 bases from J, the gap between germline ends came to 8 bases.

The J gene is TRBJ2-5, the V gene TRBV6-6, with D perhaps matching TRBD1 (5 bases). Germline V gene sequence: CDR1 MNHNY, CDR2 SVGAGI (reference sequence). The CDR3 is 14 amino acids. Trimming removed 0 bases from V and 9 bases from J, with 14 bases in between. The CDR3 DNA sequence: TGTGCCAGCAGTTACTCGAGAGACAGCCTTCCCCAGTACTTC. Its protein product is CASSYSRDSLPQYF.

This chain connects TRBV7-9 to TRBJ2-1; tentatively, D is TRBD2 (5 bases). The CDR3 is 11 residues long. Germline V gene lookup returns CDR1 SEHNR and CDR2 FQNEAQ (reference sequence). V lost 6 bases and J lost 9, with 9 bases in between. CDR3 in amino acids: CASSTGSEQFF. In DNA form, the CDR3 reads TGTGCCAGCAGTACGGGAAGTGAGCAGTTCTTC.

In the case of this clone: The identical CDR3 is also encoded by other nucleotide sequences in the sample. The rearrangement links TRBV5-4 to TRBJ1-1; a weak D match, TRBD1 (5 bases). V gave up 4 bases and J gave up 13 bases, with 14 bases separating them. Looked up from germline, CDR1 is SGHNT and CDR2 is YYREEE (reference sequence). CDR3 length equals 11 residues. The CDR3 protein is CASSGTGVFFF. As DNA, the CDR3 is TGTGCCAGCAGCGGGACGGGGGTATTTTTCTTT. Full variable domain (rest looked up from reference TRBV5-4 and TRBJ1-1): ETGVTQSPTHLIKTRGQQVTLRCSSQSGHNTVSWYQQALGQGPQFIFQYYREEENGRGNFPPRFSGLQFPNYSSELNVNALELDDSALYLCASSGTGVFFFGQGTRLTVV.

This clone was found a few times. CDR3: CASDTLQGIWQETQYF. The CDR3 DNA reads as TGTGCCAGCGACACACTTCAGGGAATTTGGCAAGAGACCCAGTACTTC. The chain uses TRBV28 and TRBJ2-5, with D possibly being TRBD1 (5 bases). Trimming pared 8 bases from V and 2 bases from J, leaving 21 bases between. The CDR3 extends over 16 amino acids. The germline V gene has CDR1 MDHEN and CDR2 SYDVKM.

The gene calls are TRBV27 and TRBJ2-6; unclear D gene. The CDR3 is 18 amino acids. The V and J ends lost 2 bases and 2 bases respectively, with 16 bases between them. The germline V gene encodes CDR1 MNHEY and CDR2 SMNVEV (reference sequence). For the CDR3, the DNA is TGTGCCAGCAGTTTAGCTGGCCCCCCCCAGGCTGGGGCCAACGTCCTGACTTTC. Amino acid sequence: CASSLAGPPQAGANVLTF.

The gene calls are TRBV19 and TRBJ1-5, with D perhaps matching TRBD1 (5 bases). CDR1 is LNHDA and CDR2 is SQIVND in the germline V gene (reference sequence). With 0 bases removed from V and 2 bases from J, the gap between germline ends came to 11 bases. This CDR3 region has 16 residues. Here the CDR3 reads CASSIDQGRGNQPQHF. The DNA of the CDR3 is TGTGCCAGTAGTATAGATCAGGGTCGGGGCAATCAGCCCCAGCATTTT.

The CDR3 coding sequence is TGTGCCAGCAGCGGGAGGAGAGCAGATACGCAGTATTTT. Translating gives CASSGRRADTQYF. The V gene is TRBV11-3, the J gene TRBJ2-3, with D tentatively TRBD2 (6 bases). Germline lookup yields CDR1 SGHNT and CDR2 YENEEA. V lost 5 bases, J lost 4 bases, and 10 bases lay in between. The CDR3 is 13 residues long.

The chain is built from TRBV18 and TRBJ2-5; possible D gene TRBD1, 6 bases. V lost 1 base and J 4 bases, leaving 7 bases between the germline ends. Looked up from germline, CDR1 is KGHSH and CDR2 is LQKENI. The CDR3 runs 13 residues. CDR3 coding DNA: TGTGCCAGCTCACCACGGGACATAGAGACCCAGTACTTC. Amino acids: CASSPRDIETQYF.

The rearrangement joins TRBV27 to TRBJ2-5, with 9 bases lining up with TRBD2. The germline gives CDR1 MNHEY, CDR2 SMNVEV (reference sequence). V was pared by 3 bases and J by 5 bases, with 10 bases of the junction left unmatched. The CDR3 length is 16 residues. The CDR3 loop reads CASSLGTSRPHETQYF. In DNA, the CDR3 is TGTGCCAGCAGTTTGGGGACTAGCAGACCGCATGAGACCCAGTACTTC.

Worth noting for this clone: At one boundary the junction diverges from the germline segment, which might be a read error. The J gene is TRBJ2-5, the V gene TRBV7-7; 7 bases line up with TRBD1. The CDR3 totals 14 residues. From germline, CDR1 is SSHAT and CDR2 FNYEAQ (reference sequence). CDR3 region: CASSLGTVQETQYF. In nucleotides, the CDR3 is TGTGCTAGCAGCTTAGGGACAGTCCAAGAGACCCAGTACTTC.

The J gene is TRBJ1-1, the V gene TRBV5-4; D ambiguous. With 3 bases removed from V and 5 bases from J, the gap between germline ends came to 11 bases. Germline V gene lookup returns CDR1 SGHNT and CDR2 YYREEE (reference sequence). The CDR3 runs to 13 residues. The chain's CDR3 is CASSSTAGTEAFF. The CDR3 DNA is TGTGCCAGCAGCTCCACAGCGGGGACTGAAGCTTTCTTT.

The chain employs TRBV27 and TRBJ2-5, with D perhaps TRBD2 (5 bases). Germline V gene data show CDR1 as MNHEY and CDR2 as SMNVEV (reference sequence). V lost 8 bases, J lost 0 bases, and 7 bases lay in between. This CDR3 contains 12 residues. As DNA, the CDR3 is TGTGCCAGCCGCGGGTACCAAGAGACCCAGTACTTC. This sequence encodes CASRGYQETQYF.

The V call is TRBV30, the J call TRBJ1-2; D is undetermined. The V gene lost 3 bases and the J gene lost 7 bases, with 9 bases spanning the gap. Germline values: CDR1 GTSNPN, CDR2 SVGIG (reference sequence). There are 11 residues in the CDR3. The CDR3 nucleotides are TGTGCCTGGAGGGGCGCGCTTGGCTACACCTTC. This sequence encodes CAWRGALGYTF.

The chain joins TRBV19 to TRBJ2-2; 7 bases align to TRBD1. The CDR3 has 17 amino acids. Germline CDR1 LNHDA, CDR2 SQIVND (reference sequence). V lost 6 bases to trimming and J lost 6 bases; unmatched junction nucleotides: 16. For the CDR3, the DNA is TGTGCCAGTAGCCTCCCCCGACAGGGCGTATTGGCCGGGGAGCTGTTTTTT. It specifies CASSLPRQGVLAGELFF.

The CDR3 DNA sequence: TGTGCCAGCAGCCGCGGCTATGGCTACACCTTC. Protein: CASSRGYGYTF. The chain couples TRBV14 to TRBJ1-2; D uncertain. Trimming took 4 bases from V and 4 from J, leaving 4 bases between them. Per germline, CDR1 SGHDN and CDR2 FVKESK. The CDR3 extends over 11 amino acids.

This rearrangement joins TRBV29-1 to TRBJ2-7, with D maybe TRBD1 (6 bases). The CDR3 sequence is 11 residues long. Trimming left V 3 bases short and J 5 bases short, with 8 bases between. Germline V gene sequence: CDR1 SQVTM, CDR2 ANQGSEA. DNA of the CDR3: TGCAGCGTTGATGGGGACAACGAGCAGTACTTC. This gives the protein CSVDGDNEQYF.

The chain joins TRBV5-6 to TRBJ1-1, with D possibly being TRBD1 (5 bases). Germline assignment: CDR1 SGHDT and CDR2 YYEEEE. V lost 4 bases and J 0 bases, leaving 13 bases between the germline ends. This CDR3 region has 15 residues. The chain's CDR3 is CASSAPDTLNTEAFF. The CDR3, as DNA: TGTGCCAGCAGCGCACCGGACACATTGAACACTGAAGCTTTCTTT.

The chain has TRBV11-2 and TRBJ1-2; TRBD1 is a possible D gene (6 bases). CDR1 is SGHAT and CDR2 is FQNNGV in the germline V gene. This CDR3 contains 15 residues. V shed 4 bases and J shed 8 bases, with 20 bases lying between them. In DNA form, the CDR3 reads TGTGCCAGCAGCTCAGGGGCAGGGACATTAGGGGGCTACACCTTC. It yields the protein CASSSGAGTLGGYTF.

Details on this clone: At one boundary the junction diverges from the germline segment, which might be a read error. The CDR3 is CASSPGLALSTDTQYF. The DNA of the CDR3 is TGTGCTAGCAGCCCTGGACTAGCGCTAAGCACAGATACGCAGTATTTT. J is TRBJ2-3 and V is TRBV7-7; 9 bases fit TRBD2. The CDR3 extends over 16 amino acids. CDR1 is SSHAT, CDR2 FNYEAQ, per germline (reference sequence).

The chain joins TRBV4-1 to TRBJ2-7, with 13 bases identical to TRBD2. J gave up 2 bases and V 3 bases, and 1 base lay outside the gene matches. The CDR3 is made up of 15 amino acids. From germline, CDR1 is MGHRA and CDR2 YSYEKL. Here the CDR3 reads CASSQTSGRTYEQYF. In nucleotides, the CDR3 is TGCGCCAGCAGCCAGACTAGCGGGAGGACCTACGAGCAGTACTTC.

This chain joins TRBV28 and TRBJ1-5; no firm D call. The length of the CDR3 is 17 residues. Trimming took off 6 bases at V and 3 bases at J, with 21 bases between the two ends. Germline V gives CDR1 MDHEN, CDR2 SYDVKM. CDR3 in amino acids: CASSLINRGLVNQPQHF. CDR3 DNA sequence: TGTGCCAGCAGCCTCATAAACCGGGGTTTGGTCAATCAGCCCCAGCATTTT.

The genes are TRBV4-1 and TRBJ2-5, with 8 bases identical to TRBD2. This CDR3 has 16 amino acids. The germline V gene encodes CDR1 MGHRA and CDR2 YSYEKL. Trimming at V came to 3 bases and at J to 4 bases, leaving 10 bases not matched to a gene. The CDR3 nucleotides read TGCGCCAGCAGCCATGATCGGACTAGCCTTTCAGAGACCCAGTACTTC. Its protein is CASSHDRTSLSETQYF.

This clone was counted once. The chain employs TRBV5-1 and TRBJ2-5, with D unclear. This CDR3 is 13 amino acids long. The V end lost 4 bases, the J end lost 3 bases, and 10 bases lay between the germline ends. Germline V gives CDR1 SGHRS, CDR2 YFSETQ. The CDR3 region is CASSPLHEETQYF. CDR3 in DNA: TGCGCCAGCAGCCCCTTACATGAAGAGACCCAGTACTTC.

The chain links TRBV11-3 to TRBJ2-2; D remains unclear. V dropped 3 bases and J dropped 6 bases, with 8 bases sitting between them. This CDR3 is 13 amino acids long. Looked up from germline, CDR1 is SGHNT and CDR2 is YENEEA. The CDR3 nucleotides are TGTGCCAGCAGCTTCGGCCGGGCCGGGGAGCTGTTTTTT. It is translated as CASSFGRAGELFF.

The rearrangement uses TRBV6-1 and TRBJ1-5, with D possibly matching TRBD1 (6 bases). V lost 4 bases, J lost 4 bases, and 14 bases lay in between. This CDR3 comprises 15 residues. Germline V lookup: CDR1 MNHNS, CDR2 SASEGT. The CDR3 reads CASSGGQTGNQPQHF. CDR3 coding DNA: TGTGCCAGCAGTGGGGGGCAAACGGGGAATCAGCCCCAGCATTTT.

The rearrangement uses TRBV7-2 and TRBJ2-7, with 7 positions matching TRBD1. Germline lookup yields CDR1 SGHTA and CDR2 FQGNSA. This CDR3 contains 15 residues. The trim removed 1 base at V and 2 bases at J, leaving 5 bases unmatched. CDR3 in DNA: TGTGCCAGCAGCTTAGTGGTGGGACAGACCTACGAGCAGTACTTC. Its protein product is CASSLVVGQTYEQYF. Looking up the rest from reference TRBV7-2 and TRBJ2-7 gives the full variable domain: GAGVSQSPSNKVTEKGKDVELRCDPISGHTALYWYRQSLGQGLEFLIYFQGNSAPDKSGLPSDRFSAERTGGSVSTLTIQRTQQEDSAVYLCASSLVVGQTYEQYFGPGTRLTVT.